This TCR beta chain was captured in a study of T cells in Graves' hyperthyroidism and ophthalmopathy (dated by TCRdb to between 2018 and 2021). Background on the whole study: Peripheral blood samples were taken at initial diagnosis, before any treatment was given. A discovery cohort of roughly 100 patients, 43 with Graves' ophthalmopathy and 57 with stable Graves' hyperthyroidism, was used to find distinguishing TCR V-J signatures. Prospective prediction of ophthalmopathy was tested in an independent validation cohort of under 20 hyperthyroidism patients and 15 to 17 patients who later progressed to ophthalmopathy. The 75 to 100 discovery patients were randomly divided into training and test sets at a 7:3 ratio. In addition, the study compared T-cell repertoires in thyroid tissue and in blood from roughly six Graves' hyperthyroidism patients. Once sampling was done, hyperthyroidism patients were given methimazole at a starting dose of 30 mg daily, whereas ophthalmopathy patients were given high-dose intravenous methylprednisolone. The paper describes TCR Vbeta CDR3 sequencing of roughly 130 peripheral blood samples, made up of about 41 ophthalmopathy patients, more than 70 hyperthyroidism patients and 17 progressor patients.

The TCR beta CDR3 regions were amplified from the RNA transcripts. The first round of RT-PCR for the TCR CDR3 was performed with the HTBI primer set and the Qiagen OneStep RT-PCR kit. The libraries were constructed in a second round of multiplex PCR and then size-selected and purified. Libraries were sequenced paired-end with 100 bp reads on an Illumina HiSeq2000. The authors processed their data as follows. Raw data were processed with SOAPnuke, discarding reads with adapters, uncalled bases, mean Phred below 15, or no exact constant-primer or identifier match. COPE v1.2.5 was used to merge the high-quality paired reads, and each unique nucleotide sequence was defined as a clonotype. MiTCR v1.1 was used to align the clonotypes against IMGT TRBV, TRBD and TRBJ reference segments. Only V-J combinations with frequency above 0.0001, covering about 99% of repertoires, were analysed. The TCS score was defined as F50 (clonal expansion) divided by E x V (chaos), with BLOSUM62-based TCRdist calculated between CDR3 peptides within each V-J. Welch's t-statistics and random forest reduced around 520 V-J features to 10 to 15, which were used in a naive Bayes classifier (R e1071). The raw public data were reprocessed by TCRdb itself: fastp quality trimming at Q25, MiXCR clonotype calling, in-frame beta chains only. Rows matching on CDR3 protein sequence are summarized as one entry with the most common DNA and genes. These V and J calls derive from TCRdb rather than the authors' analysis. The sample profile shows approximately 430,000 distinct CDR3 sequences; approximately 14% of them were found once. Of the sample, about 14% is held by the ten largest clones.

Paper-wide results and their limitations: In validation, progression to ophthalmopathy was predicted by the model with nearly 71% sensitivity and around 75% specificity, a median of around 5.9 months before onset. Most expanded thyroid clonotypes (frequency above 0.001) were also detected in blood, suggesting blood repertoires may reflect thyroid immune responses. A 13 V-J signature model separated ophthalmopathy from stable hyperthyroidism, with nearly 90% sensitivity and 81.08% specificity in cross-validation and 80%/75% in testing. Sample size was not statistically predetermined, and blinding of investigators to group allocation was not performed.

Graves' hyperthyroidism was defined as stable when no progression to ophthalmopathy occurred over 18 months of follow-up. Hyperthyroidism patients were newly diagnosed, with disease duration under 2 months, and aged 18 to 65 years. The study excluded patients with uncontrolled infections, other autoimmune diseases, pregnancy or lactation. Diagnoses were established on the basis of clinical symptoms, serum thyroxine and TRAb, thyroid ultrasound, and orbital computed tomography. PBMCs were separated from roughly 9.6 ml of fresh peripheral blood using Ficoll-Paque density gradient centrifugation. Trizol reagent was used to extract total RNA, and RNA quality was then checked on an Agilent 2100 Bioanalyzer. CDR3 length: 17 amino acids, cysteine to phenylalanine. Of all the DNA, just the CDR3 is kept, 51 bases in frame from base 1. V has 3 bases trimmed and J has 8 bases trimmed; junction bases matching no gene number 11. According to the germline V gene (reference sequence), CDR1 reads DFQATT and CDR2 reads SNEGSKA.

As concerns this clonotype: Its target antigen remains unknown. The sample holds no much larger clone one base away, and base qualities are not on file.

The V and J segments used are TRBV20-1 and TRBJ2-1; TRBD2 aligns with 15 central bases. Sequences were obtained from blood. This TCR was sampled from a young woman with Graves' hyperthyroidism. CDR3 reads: CSASFGLAGGGSDEQFF. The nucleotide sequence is TGCAGTGCTAGCTTCGGACTAGCGGGAGGGGGGTCAGATGAGCAGTTCTTC.